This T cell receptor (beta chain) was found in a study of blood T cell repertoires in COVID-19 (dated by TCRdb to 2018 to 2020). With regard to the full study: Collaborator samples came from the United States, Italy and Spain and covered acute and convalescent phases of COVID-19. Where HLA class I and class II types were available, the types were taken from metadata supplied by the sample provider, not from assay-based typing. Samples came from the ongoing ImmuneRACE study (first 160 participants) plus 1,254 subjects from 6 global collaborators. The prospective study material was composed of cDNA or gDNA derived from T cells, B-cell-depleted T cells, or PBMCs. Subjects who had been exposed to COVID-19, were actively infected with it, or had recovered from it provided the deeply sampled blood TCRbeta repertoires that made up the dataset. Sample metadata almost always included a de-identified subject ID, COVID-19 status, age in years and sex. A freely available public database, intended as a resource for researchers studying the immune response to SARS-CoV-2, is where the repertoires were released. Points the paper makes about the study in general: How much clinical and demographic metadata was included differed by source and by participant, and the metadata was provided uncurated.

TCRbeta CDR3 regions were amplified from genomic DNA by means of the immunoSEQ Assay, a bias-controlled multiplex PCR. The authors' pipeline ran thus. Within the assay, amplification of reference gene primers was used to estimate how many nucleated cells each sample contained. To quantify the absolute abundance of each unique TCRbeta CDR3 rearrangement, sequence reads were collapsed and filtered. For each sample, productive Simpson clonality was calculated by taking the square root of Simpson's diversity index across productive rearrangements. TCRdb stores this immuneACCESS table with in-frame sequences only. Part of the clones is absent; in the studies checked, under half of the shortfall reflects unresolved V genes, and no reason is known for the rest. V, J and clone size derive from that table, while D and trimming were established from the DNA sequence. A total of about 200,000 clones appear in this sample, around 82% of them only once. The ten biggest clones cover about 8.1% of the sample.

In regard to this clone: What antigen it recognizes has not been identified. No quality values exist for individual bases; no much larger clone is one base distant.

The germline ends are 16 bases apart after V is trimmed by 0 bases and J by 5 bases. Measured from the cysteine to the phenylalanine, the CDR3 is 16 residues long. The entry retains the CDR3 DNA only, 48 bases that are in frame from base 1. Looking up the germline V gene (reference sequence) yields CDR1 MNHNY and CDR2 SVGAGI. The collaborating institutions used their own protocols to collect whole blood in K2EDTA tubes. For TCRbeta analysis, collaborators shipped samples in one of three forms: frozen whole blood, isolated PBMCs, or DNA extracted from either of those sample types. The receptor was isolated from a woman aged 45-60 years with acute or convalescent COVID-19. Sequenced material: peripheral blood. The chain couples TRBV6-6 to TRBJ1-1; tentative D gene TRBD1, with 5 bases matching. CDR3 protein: CASSYSGLGGKTEAFF. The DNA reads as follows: TGTGCCAGCAGTTACTCGGGTTTGGGGGGTAAAACTGAAGCTTTCTTT.